The sequence of this TCR beta chain was determined in a study of blood T cell repertoires in COVID-19. This table comes from immunoSEQ multiplex PCR, and its TCRdb copy is limited to in-frame clones, with some not included. The table includes 200,000 to 250,000 clones, 86% detected once. The CDR3 totals 15 residues. From germline, CDR1 is SGHRS and CDR2 YFSETQ. V lost 4 bases to trimming and J lost 4 bases, with 14 bases between them. The V call is TRBV5-1, the J call TRBJ2-2; a possible D gene is TRBD1 (6 bases). The sequence derives from a man older than 75 with acute or convalescent COVID-19. The sample taken for sequencing was peripheral blood. The CDR3 protein is CASSAPQGTTGELFF. The CDR3 nucleotides are TGCGCCAGCAGCGCCCCTCAGGGGACCACCGGGGAGCTGTTTTTT.